This TCR beta chain originates from a study of technical replicates of blood from several donors. Germline values: CDR1 LNHDA, CDR2 SQIVND (reference sequence). V gave up 5 bases and J gave up 1 base, with 11 bases separating them. This CDR3 has 14 amino acids. Only in-frame clones appear in the TCRdb table, and some are missing; sequencing was by immunoSEQ multiplex PCR. The sample has around 98,000 clones, nearly 97% seen once. This chain connects TRBV19 to TRBJ1-1, with TRBD1 as a possible D gene (5 bases). Sequencing used T cells isolated from PBMCs. This receptor was taken from a human donor in good health. CDR3 in amino acids: CASSAGGTNTEAFF. The CDR3 coding sequence is TGTGCCAGTAGTGCGGGGGGGACGAACACTGAAGCTTTCTTT.